The next 26 T cell receptor beta chains were all read from a single sample in a study of CD8 T cells in ankylosing spondylitis. Their cognate antigens are unknown. TCRdb re-called the 5' RACE reads through MiXCR, storing one row per CDR3 protein. The data contain about 390,000 distinct CDR3 sequences, about a fifth of them seen just once; the ten biggest clones take up about 17%. General study results and limits: In ankylosing spondylitis blood, a motif of seven to nine highly homologous TCR beta variants appeared characteristic.

Sequencing used blood, either unsorted or a sorted T cell fraction (not recorded which). These receptors all stem from a male donor with ankylosing spondylitis.

The chain joins TRBV5-1 to TRBJ2-2, with D possibly matching TRBD2 (6 bases). The germline V gene has CDR1 SGHRS and CDR2 YFSETQ. V gave up 0 bases and J gave up 5 bases, with 11 bases separating them. This CDR3 comprises 15 residues. The CDR3 loop reads CASSLDGGWTGELFF. In nucleotides, the CDR3 is TGCGCCAGCAGCTTGGACGGGGGATGGACCGGGGAGCTGTTTTTT. Complete variable domain (other parts from reference TRBV5-1 and TRBJ2-2): KAGVTQTPRYLIKTRGQQVTLSCSPISGHRSVSWYQQTPGQGLQFLFEYFSETQRNKGNFPGRFSGRQFSNSRSEMNVSTLELGDSALYLCASSLDGGWTGELFFGEGSRLTVL.

V gene TRBV5-1 combines with J gene TRBJ2-1, with a possible D match to TRBD2 (5 bases). Trimming took off 6 bases at V and 8 bases at J, with 12 bases between the two ends. The CDR3 sequence is 12 residues long. CDR1 is SGHRS and CDR2 is YFSETQ in the germline V gene. CDR3 sequence: CASTKEADEQFF. DNA of the CDR3: TGCGCCAGCACCAAGGAGGCGGATGAGCAGTTCTTC.

This clonotype showed up just a few times. The gene calls are TRBV20-1 and TRBJ2-7; no firm D call. Germline V gene sequence: CDR1 DFQATT, CDR2 SNEGSKA (reference sequence). The CDR3 has 12 residues. V dropped 3 bases and J dropped 3 bases, with 9 bases sitting between them. The CDR3, as DNA: TGCAGTGCTAGCGGATTTGGCTACGAGCAGTACTTC. Encoded protein: CSASGFGYEQYF.

This clonotype has ten or more counts. This chain uses TRBV12-3 or TRBV12-4 with TRBJ1-1; D gene uncertain. Trimming pared 3 bases from V and 1 base from J, leaving 6 bases between. This CDR3 spans 13 amino acids. Here the CDR3 reads CASSLWTNTEAFF. CDR3 DNA sequence: TGTGCCAGCAGTTTGTGGACGAACACTGAAGCTTTCTTT.

This clonotype was detected a few times. This chain joins TRBV4-2 and TRBJ2-1, with no clear D. The CDR3 is 13 residues long. Germline V CDR1 and CDR2: LGHNA, YNFKEQ. V dropped 6 bases and J dropped 8 bases, with 14 bases sitting between them. CDR3 bases: TGTGCCAGCAGTGAGGACCTGACCGATGAGCAGTTCTTC. Translating gives CASSEDLTDEQFF.

This rearrangement joins TRBV5-1 to TRBJ2-3, with 14 nucleotides matching TRBD2. The CDR3 spans 19 residues. Germline loops: CDR1 SGHRS, CDR2 YFSETQ. J lost 0 bases, V lost 0 bases, and 6 bases had no gene match. Here the CDR3 reads CASSLGTSGRKWSTDTQYF. CDR3 sequence (DNA): TGCGCCAGCAGCTTGGGGACTAGCGGGAGGAAGTGGAGCACAGATACGCAGTATTTT.

The rearrangement joins TRBV6-6 to TRBJ2-1; TRBD2 agrees at 7 bases. Germline assignment: CDR1 MNHNY and CDR2 SVGAGI (reference sequence). There are 13 residues in the CDR3. With 4 bases clipped from V and 9 bases from J, the junction kept 6 bases outside the gene matches. The CDR3 DNA sequence: TGTGCCAGCAGTTCCGGACTAGAAGGTGAGCAGTTCTTC. Its protein product is CASSSGLEGEQFF.

This clonotype has more than one count but fewer than ten. The V and J genes are TRBV4-3 and TRBJ2-5, with D possibly TRBD2 on 5 matching bases. This CDR3 is 15 amino acids long. The ends were cut back, 0 bases at V and 2 bases at J, with 10 bases in the middle. Germline V gene lookup returns CDR1 LGHNA and CDR2 YSLEER. The CDR3 DNA sequence: TGCGCCAGCAGCCAAGACGAGGGTCCGCAAGAGACCCAGTACTTC. Translating gives CASSQDEGPQETQYF.

The J gene is TRBJ2-3, the V gene TRBV5-1; maybe TRBD2 (6 bases). Trimming removed 0 bases from V and 0 bases from J, with 11 bases in between. CDR3 size: 16 residues. Germline-derived CDR1 and CDR2 are SGHRS and YFSETQ. In nucleotides, the CDR3 is TGCGCCAGCAGCTTGGGAGGGAGGACTAGCACAGATACGCAGTATTTT. The encoded protein is CASSLGGRTSTDTQYF.

This chain joins TRBV20-1 and TRBJ2-1; 11 bases match TRBD2. The CDR3 length is 16 residues. Germline V gene sequence: CDR1 DFQATT, CDR2 SNEGSKA (reference sequence). With V trimmed by 4 bases and J by 4 bases, 9 bases remained unmatched. CDR3 residues: CSATLAGGGDYNEQFF. CDR3 nucleotide sequence: TGCAGTGCTACCCTAGCGGGAGGAGGAGATTACAATGAGCAGTTCTTC.

The V call is TRBV6-1, the J call TRBJ2-7, with D possibly TRBD2 on 7 matching bases. This CDR3 spans 16 amino acids. Trimming shortened V by 5 bases and J by 3 bases, and 20 bases separated the two germline ends. Germline V gives CDR1 MNHNS, CDR2 SASEGT. CDR3 residues: CASSRAGAGAYYEQYF. CDR3 sequence (DNA): TGTGCCAGCAGTAGGGCCGGTGCGGGGGCATACTACGAGCAGTACTTC.

This chain links TRBV9 with TRBJ1-1, with unresolved D. This CDR3 has 13 residues. Per germline, CDR1 SGDLS and CDR2 YYNGEE. Trimming removed 1 base at V and 0 bases at J, with 4 bases between. The CDR3 spells CASSVTMNTEAFF. DNA for the CDR3: TGTGCCAGCAGCGTAACGATGAACACTGAAGCTTTCTTT. Filled out from reference TRBV9 and TRBJ1-1, the complete variable domain reads DSGVTQTPKHLITATGQRVTLRCSPRSGDLSVYWYQQSLDQGLQFLIQYYNGEERAKGNILERFSAQQFPDLHSELNLSSLELGDSALYFCASSVTMNTEAFFGQGTRLTVV.

This chain uses TRBV20-1 with TRBJ2-7; 7 bases agree with TRBD1. Germline V gene lookup returns CDR1 DFQATT and CDR2 SNEGSKA (reference sequence). The CDR3 has 14 amino acids. J gave up 0 bases and V 4 bases, and 6 bases lay outside the gene matches. CDR3 in DNA: TGCAGTGCTATCGGACAGGTCCCCTCCTACGAGCAGTACTTC. It codes for CSAIGQVPSYEQYF.

V is TRBV4-2 and J is TRBJ1-1; D uncertain. This CDR3 contains 14 residues. Germline V gives CDR1 LGHNA, CDR2 YNFKEQ. Trimming pared 0 bases from V and 3 bases from J, leaving 8 bases between. The CDR3: CASSQDWVDTEAFF. The CDR3 coding sequence is TGTGCCAGCAGCCAAGACTGGGTAGACACTGAAGCTTTCTTT.

The chain joins TRBV11-1 to TRBJ2-5; 7 bases line up with TRBD1. V lost 5 bases to trimming and J lost 2 bases; unmatched junction nucleotides: 5. The CDR3 spans 14 residues. CDR1 SGHAT and CDR2 FQDESV come from the germline V gene (reference sequence). CDR3 amino acids: CASSKRQGQETQYF. For the CDR3, the DNA is TGTGCCAGCAGCAAACGACAGGGACAAGAGACCCAGTACTTC.

This clonotype has more than one count but fewer than ten. CDR3 coding DNA: TGCGCCAGCAGTTCAGGGGATTCTGGAAACACCATATATTTT. This encodes CASSSGDSGNTIYF. V gene TRBV10-2 combines with J gene TRBJ1-3; weak D call: TRBD1 (6 bases). Trimming left V 5 bases short and J 1 base short, with 9 bases between. The CDR3 contains 14 residues. Germline V gene sequence: CDR1 WSHSY, CDR2 SAAADI.

In this sample, this clonotype turned up a few times. This chain links TRBV3-1 with TRBJ2-7; 7 bases line up with TRBD1. Germline CDR1 is LGHDT and CDR2 is YNNKEL (reference sequence). The CDR3 covers 13 residues. Trimming cost V 4 bases and J 9 bases; bases outside gene matches: 9. The CDR3 spells CASSRDDRAGQYF. CDR3 bases: TGTGCCAGCAGCCGAGACGACAGGGCTGGGCAGTACTTC.

This clonotype was seen at least ten times. The chain uses TRBV12-3 or TRBV12-4 and TRBJ2-7; the D is unclear. The V gene lost 3 bases and the J gene lost 6 bases, with 6 bases spanning the gap. The CDR3 length is 11 residues. The CDR3 region has the DNA TGTGCCAGCAGTTTTTTGGCCGAGCAGTACTTC. This encodes CASSFLAEQYF.

This clonotype occurred many times. V usage is TRBV29-1 and J usage is TRBJ2-1; D is perhaps TRBD2 (5 bases). Germline V gene sequence: CDR1 SQVTM, CDR2 ANQGSEA. The CDR3 consists of 14 residues. Trimming pared 5 bases from V and 3 bases from J, leaving 14 bases between. The CDR3 protein is CSVKLGMGYNEQFF. The DNA for the CDR3 is TGCAGCGTTAAACTAGGGATGGGCTACAATGAGCAGTTCTTC.

V usage is TRBV6-2 or TRBV6-3 and J usage is TRBJ2-1, with D unresolved. Germline assignment: CDR1 MNHEY and CDR2 SVGEGT. There are 16 residues in the CDR3. V shed 4 bases and J shed 0 bases, with 13 bases lying between them. The CDR3 bases are TGTGCCAGCAGTTTTTCACAGCAAAGCTCCTACAATGAGCAGTTCTTC. Translation gives CASSFSQQSSYNEQFF.

This clonotype has just a few counts. The gene calls are TRBV5-1 and TRBJ2-3, with a tentative D call TRBD2 (6 bases). The CDR3 spans 14 residues. Germline lookup yields CDR1 SGHRS and CDR2 YFSETQ. V was shortened by 2 bases and J by 4 bases, with 11 bases between the two germline ends. CDR3 residues: CASSFGGDPDTQYF. The DNA for the CDR3 is TGCGCCAGCAGCTTCGGGGGAGACCCAGATACGCAGTATTTT.

This clonotype was counted a few times. V usage is TRBV30 and J usage is TRBJ2-1, with D perhaps TRBD1 (6 bases). V was clipped by 4 bases and J by 6 bases, with 10 bases between them. Germline CDR1 GTSNPN, CDR2 SVGIG (reference sequence). CDR3 size: 12 residues. The CDR3 here is CAWKGDPNEQFF. The CDR3 DNA reads as TGTGCCTGGAAGGGGGACCCCAATGAGCAGTTCTTC.

The rearrangement uses TRBV20-1 and TRBJ2-7, with 11 positions matching TRBD2. The CDR3 extends over 14 amino acids. Germline assignment: CDR1 DFQATT and CDR2 SNEGSKA (reference sequence). With V trimmed by 2 bases and J by 2 bases, 2 bases remained unmatched. CDR3 DNA sequence: TGCAGTGCTAGAAATAGCGGGAGGGCCTACGAGCAGTACTTC. Its protein is CSARNSGRAYEQYF.

This clonotype was detected a few times. This chain uses TRBV2 with TRBJ2-7; perhaps D is TRBD1 or TRBD2 (6 bases each). Germline assignment: CDR1 SNHLY and CDR2 FYNNEI. Deletions cut 5 bases from V and 4 bases from J, with 15 bases between. The CDR3 extends over 14 amino acids. CDR3 DNA sequence: TGTGCCAGCAGTCCGGGGGACAAGGTATACGAGCAGTACTTC. Translation gives CASSPGDKVYEQYF.

The chain is built from TRBV24-1 and TRBJ2-1; D tentatively fits TRBD1 or TRBD2 (5 bases each). With 2 bases removed from V and 2 bases from J, the gap between germline ends came to 15 bases. Germline V gene data show CDR1 as KGHDR and CDR2 as SFDVKD. The CDR3 totals 17 residues. This CDR3 is CATSDSDPGTAYNEQFF. CDR3 nucleotides: TGTGCCACCAGTGATTCAGACCCAGGGACGGCCTACAATGAGCAGTTCTTC.

This clonotype was seen ten or more times. The V gene is TRBV6-1, the J gene TRBJ2-1; TRBD2 agrees at 8 bases. Trimming cost V 6 bases and J 5 bases; bases outside gene matches: 6. The length of the CDR3 is 14 residues. Germline CDR1 and CDR2: MNHNS and SASEGT. CDR3 residues: CASRQLAENNEQFF. The CDR3 bases are TGTGCCAGCAGGCAACTAGCGGAGAACAATGAGCAGTTCTTC.